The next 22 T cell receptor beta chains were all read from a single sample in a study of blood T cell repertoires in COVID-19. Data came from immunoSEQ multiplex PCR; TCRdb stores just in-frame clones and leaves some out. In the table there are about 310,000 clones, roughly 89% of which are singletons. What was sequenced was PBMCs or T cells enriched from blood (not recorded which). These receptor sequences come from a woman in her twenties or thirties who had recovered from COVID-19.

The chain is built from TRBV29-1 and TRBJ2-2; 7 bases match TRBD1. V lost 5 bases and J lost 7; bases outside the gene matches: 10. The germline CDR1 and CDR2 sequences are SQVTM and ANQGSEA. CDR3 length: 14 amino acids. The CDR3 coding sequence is TGCAGCGTTAAGGAGACAGGGTGGGTCGGGGAGCTGTTTTTT. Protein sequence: CSVKETGWVGELFF.

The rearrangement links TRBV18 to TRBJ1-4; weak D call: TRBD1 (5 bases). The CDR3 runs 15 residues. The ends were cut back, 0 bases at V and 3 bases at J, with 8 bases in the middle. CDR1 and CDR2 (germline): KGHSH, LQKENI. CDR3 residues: CASSPPWGSNEKLFF. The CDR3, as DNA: TGTGCCAGCTCACCACCCTGGGGCTCTAATGAAAAACTGTTTTTT.

The CDR3 sequence is CSASVQGLAGYTF. The CDR3 bases are TGCAGTGCTAGTGTCCAGGGGTTAGCTGGCTACACCTTC. The V gene is TRBV20-1, the J gene TRBJ1-2, with D possibly being TRBD1 (6 bases). CDR3 length: 13 residues. Trimming took off 3 bases at V and 7 bases at J, with 15 bases between the two ends. The germline gives CDR1 DFQATT, CDR2 SNEGSKA (reference sequence).

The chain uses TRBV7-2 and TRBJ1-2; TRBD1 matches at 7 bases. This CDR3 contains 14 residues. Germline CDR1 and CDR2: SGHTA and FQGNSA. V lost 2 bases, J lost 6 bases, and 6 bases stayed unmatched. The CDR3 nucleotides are TGTGCCAGCAGCTTAAATGACAGGGTGAATGGCTACACCTTC. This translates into CASSLNDRVNGYTF. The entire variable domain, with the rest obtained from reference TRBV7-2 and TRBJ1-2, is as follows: GAGVSQSPSNKVTEKGKDVELRCDPISGHTALYWYRQSLGQGLEFLIYFQGNSAPDKSGLPSDRFSAERTGGSVSTLTIQRTQQEDSAVYLCASSLNDRVNGYTFGSGTRLTVV.

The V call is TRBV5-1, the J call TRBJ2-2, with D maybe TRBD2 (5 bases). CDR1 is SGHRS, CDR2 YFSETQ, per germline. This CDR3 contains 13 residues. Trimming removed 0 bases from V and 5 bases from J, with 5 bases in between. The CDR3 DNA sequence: TGCGCCAGCAGCTTGGAGCGGACCGGGGAGCTGTTTTTT. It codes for CASSLERTGELFF.

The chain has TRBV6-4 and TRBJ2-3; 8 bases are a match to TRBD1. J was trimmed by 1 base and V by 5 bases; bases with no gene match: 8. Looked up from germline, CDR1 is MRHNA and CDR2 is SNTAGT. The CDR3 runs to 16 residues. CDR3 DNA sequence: TGTGCCAGCAGTACCGGACAGGGTAAGGGCACAGATACGCAGTATTTT. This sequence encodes CASSTGQGKGTDTQYF.

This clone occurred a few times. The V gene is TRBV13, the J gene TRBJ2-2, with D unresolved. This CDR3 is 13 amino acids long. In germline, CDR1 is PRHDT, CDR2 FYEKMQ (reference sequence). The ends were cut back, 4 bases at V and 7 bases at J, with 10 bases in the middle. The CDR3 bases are TGTGCCAGCAGCTCGAACGGTGGCGGGGAGCTGTTTTTT. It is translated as CASSSNGGGELFF. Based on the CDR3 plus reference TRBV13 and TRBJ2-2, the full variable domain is AAGVIQSPRHLIKEKRETATLKCYPIPRHDTVYWYQQGPGQDPQFLISFYEKMQSDKGSIPDRFSAQQFSDYHSELNMSSLELGDSALYFCASSSNGGGELFFGEGSRLTVL.

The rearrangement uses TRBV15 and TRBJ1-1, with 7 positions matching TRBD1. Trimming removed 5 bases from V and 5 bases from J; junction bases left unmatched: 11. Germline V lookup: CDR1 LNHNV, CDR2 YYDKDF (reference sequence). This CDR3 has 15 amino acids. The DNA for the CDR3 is TGTGCCACCAGCCGTGATAGTCCACAGGGGACTGAAGCTTTCTTT. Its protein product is CATSRDSPQGTEAFF.

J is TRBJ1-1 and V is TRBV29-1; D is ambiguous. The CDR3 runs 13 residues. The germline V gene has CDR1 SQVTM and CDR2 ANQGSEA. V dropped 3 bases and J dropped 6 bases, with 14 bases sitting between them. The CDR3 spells CSVDPRFSAEAFF. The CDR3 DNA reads TGCAGCGTTGATCCCCGGTTCAGCGCTGAAGCTTTCTTT.

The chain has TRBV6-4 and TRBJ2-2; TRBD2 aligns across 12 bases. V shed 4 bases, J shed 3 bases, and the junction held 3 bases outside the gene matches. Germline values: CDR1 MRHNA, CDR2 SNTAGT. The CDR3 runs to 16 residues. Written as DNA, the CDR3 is TGTGCCAGCAGTGTACGACTAGCGGGAGACACCGGGGAGCTGTTTTTT. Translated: CASSVRLAGDTGELFF.

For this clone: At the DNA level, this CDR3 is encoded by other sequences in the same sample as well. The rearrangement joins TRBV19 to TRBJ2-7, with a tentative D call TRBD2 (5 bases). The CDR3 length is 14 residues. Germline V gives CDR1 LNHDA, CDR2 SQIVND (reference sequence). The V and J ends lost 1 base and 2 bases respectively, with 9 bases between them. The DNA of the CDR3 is TGTGCCAGTAGTATAGGGACTGGGCCCTACGAGCAGTACTTC. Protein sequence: CASSIGTGPYEQYF.

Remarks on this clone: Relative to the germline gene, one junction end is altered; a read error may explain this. The CDR3 coding sequence is TGTGCCAGCAGTCCCGCTAGCGGGAGGGTAATGAACTTC. It codes for CASSPASGRVMNF. The rearrangement joins TRBV6-5 to TRBJ2-5, with 12 bases lining up with TRBD2. CDR1 is MNHEY and CDR2 is SVGAGI in the germline V gene. The length of the CDR3 is 13 residues.

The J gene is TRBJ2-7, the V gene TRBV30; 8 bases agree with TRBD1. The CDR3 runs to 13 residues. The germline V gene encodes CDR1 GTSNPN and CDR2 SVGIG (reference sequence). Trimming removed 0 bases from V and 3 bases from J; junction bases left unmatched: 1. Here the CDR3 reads CAWSVQGGYEQYF. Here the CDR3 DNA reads TGTGCCTGGAGTGTACAGGGGGGCTACGAGCAGTACTTC.

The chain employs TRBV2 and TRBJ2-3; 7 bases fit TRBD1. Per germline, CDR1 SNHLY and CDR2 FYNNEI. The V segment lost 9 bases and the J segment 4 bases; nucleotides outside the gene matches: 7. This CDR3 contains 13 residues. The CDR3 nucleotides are TGTGCCAGGGGTAAGGGGGCTGCAGATACGCAGTATTTT. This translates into CARGKGAADTQYF. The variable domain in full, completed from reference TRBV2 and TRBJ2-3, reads EPEVTQTPSHQVTQMGQEVILRCVPISNHLYFYWYRQILGQKVEFLVSFYNNEISEKSEIFDDQFSVERPDGSNFTLKIRSTKLEDSAMYFCARGKGAADTQYFGPGTRLTVL.

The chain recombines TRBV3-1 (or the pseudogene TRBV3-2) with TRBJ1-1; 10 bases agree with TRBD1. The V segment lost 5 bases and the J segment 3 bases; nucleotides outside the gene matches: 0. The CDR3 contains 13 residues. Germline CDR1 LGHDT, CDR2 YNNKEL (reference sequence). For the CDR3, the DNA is TGTGCCAGCAGCGGGACAGGGGACACTGAAGCTTTCTTT. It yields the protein CASSGTGDTEAFF.

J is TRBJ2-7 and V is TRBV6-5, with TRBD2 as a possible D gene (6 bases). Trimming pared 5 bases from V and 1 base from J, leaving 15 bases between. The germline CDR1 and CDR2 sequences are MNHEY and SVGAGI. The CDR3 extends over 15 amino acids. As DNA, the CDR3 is TGTGCCAGCAGTCCGGACCCCGGAGGGTCCTACGAGCAGTACTTC. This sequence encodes CASSPDPGGSYEQYF.

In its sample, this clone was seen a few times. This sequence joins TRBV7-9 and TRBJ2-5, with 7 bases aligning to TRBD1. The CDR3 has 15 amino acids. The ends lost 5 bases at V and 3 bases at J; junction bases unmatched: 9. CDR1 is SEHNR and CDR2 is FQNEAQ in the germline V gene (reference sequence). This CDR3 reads CASSPGTAQEETQYF. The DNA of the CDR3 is TGTGCCAGCAGCCCCGGGACAGCTCAAGAAGAGACCCAGTACTTC.

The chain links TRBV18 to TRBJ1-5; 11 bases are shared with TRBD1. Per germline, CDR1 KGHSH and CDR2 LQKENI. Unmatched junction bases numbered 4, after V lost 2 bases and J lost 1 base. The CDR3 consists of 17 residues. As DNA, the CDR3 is TGTGCCAGCTCACCATCGGGACAGGGGGGAAGCAATCAGCCCCAGCATTTT. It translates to CASSPSGQGGSNQPQHF.

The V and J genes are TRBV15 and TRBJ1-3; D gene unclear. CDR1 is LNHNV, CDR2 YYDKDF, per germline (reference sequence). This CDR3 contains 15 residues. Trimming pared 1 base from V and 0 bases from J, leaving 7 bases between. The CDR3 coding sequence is TGTGCCACCAGCAGAGCCGGGAGCTCTGGAAACACCATATATTTT. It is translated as CATSRAGSSGNTIYF. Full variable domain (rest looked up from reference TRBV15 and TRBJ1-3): DAMVIQNPRYQVTQFGKPVTLSCSQTLNHNVMYWYQQKSSQAPKLLFHYYDKDFNNEADTPDNFQSRRPNTSFCFLDIRSPGLGDTAMYLCATSRAGSSGNTIYFGEGSWLTVV.

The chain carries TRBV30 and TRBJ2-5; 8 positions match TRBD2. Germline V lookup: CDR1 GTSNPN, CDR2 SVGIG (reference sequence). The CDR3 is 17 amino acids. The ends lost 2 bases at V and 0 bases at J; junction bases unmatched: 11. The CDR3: CAWSPPGLAGYQETQYF. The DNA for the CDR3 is TGTGCCTGGAGTCCCCCCGGGTTAGCGGGGTACCAAGAGACCCAGTACTTC.

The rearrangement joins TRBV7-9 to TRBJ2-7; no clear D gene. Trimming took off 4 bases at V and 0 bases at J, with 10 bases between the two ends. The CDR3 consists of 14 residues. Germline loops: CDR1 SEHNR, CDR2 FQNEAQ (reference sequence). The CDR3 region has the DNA TGTGCCAGCAGCTACGGGTACCTCTCCTACGAGCAGTACTTC. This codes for CASSYGYLSYEQYF.

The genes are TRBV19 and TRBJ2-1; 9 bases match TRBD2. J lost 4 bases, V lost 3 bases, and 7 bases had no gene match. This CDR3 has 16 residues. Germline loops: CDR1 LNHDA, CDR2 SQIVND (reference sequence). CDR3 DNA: TGTGCCAGTAGTATGGTTCTAGCGGGATTTTACAATGAGCAGTTCTTC. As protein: CASSMVLAGFYNEQFF.